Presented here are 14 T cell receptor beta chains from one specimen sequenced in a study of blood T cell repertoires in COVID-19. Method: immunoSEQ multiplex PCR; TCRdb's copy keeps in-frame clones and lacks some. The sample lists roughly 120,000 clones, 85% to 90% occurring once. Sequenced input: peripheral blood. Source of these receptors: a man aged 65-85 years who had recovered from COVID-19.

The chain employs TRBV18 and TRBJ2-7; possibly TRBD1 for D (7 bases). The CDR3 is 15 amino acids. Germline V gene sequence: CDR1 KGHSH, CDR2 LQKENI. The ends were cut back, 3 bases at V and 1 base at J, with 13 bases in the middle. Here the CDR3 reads CASSPLRGESYEQYF. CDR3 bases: TGTGCCAGCTCACCTCTCAGGGGGGAGTCCTACGAGCAGTACTTC.

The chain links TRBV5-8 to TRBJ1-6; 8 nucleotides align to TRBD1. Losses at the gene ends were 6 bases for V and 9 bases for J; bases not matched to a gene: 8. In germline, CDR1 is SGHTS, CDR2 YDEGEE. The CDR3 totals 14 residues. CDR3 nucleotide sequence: TGTGCCAGCAACGGACAGGGTGCAGGTTCACCCCTCCACTTT. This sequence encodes CASNGQGAGSPLHF.

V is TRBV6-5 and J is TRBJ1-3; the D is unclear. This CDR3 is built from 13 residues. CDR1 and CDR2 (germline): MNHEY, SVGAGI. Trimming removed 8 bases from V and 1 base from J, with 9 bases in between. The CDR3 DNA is TGTGCCAGCGTCGAGAGGTCTGGAAACACCATATATTTT. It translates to CASVERSGNTIYF.

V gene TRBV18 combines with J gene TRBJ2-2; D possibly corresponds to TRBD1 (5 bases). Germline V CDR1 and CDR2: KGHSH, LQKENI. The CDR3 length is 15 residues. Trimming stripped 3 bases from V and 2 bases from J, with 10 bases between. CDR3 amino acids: CASSPFQGNTGELFF. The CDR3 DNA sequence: TGTGCCAGCTCACCGTTCCAGGGTAACACCGGGGAGCTGTTTTTT.

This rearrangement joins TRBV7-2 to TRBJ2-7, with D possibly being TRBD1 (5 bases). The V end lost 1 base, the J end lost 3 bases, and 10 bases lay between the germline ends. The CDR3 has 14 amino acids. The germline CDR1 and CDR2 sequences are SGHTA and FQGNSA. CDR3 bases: TGTGCCAGCAGCTTAGACCAAGGGGTCTACGAGCAGTACTTC. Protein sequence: CASSLDQGVYEQYF.

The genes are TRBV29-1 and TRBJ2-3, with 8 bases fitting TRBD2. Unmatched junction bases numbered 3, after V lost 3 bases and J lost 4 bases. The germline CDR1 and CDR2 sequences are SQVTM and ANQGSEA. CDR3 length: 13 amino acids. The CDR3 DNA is TGCAGCGTTGACGGGGGGGCCGCAGATACGCAGTATTTT. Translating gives CSVDGGAADTQYF.

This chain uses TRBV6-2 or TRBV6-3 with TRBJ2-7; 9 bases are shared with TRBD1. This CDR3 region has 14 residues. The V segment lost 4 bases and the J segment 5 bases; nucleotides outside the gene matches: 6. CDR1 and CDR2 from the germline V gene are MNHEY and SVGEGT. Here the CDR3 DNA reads TGTGCCAGCAGTTTCCGGGACAGGGTGAACGAGCAGTACTTC. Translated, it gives CASSFRDRVNEQYF.

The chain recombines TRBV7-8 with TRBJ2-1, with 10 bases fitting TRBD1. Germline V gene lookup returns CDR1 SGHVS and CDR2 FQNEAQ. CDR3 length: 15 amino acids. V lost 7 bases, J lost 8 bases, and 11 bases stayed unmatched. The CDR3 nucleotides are TGTGCCAGCATCCAACCGGGACAGGGGATCTATGAGCAGTTCTTC. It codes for CASIQPGQGIYEQFF. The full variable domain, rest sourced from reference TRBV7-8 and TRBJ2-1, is GAGVSQSPRYKVAKRGQDVALRCDPISGHVSLFWYQQALGQGPEFLTYFQNEAQLDKSGLPSDRFFAERPEGSVSTLKIQRTQQEDSAVYLCASIQPGQGIYEQFFGPGTRLTVL.

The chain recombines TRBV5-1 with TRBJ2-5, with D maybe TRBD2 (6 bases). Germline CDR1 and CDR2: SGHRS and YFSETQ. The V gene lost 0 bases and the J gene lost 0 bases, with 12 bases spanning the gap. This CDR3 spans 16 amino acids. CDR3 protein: CASSLGTINYQETQYF. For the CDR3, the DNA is TGCGCCAGCAGCTTGGGGACTATAAATTACCAAGAGACCCAGTACTTC.

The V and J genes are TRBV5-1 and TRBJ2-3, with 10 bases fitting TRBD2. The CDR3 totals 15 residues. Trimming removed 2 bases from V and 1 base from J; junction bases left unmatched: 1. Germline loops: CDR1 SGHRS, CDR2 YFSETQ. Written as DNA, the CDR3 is TGCGCCAGCAGCTTAACTAGCGGGGGCACAGATACGCAGTATTTT. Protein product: CASSLTSGGTDTQYF.

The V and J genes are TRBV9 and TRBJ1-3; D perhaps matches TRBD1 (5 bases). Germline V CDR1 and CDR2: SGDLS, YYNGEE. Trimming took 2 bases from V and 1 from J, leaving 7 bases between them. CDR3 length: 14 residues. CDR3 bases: TGTGCCAGCAGCGTCGGGACTTCTGGAAACACCATATATTTT. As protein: CASSVGTSGNTIYF.

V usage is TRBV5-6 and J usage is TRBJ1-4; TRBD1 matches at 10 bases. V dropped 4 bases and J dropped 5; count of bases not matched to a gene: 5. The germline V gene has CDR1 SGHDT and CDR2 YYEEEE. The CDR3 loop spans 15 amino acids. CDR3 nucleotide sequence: TGTGCCAGCAGCGGGAGGACAGGGGGGAATGAAAAACTGTTTTTT. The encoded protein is CASSGRTGGNEKLFF.

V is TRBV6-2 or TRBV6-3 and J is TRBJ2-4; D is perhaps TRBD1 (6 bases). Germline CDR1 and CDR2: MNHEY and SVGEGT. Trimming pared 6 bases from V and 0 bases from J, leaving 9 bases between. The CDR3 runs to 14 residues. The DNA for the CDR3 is TGTGCCAGCAGCGAACAGGGAGCCAAAAACATTCAGTACTTC. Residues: CASSEQGAKNIQYF.

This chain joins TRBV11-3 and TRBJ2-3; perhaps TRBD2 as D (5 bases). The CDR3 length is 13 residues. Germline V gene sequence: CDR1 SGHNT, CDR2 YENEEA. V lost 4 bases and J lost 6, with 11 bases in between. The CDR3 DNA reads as TGTGCCAGCAGCTCGTCGGGGTGGGATACGCAGTATTTT. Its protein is CASSSSGWDTQYF.